This T cell receptor (beta chain) comes out of a study of cytomegalovirus exposure and HLA in healthy donors. Primers: 60 Vbeta forward and 13 Jbeta reverse. TCRdb's copy holds only in-frame clones and misses some; the assay was immunoSEQ multiplex PCR. The sample contains some 120,000 clones, 55% to 70% of which appear only once. This TCR came from a woman in her twenties or thirties in good health and CMV-seronegative. The sequenced material came from PBMCs.

The CDR3 nucleotides read TGTGCCAGTAGTACGTCCCGGGACAGGCTCGGGGAGCTGTTTTTT. This encodes CASSTSRDRLGELFF. The chain uses TRBV19 and TRBJ2-2; 8 positions agree with TRBD1. Germline-derived CDR1 and CDR2 are LNHDA and SQIVND (reference sequence). Germline trimming cut 4 bases from V and 7 bases from J; bases unmatched to any gene: 8. The CDR3 consists of 15 residues.